A selection of T cell receptor beta chains follows, all from one sample in a study of graft-versus-host responses after intestinal transplantation. TCRdb's copy holds only in-frame clones and misses some; the assay was immunoSEQ multiplex PCR. The table has over 5,000 clones, around 70% seen once. Sample: PBMCs, taken 300 to 330 days after intestinal transplant. The source is a human patient who received an intestinal transplant, so some T cells may come from the graft donor. CDR3s include the opening cysteine and the closing phenylalanine or tryptophan. The D gene is left open where the match is weak. Clone size is stated in some rows and not others, as once, few, many or a class when expanded.

TRBJ1-2,TRBD1,TRBV6-1,-,TGTGCCAGCAGTATGACAGGGGGTTTGGGCTACACCTTC,CASSMTGGLGYTF
TRBJ1-2,-,TRBV15,-,TGTGCCACCAGCAGAGATAAAGGGTTCCCGGCTTATGGCTACACCTTC,CATSRDKGFPAYGYTF
TRBJ1-2,TRBD1,TRBV6-6,few,TGTGCCAGCAGCTCCATCGGACAGGGGCTTTCGGGCTACACCTTC,CASSSIGQGLSGYTF
TRBJ2-7,TRBD2,TRBV27,once,TGTGCCAGCAGTTCCAAAAACCGACTAAGGGACTATCTCTACGAGCAGTACTTC,CASSSKNRLRDYLYEQYF
TRBJ2-1,-,TRBV5-1,-,TGCGCCAGCAGCCTGAACATAGGGGAAAGCTCCTACAATGAGCAGTTCTTC,CASSLNIGESSYNEQFF
TRBJ2-2,-,TRBV27,-,TGTGCCAGCAGTTTTAAAGTGGCCGGGGAGCTGTTTTTT,CASSFKVAGELFF
TRBJ2-2,TRBD2,TRBV6-5,-,TGTGCCAGCAGTTCTTACGGGGGGGCCGAGGAAGGGGAGCTGTTTTTT,CASSSYGGAEEGELFF
TRBJ1-2,-,TRBV30,-,TGTGCCTGGAGTGACCATCTATTTGGCTACACCTTC,CAWSDHLFGYTF
TRBJ2-7,-,TRBV11-2,-,TGTGCCAGCAGCTTAGATACGATTGGAGCAGGCTCCTACGAGCAGTACTTC,CASSLDTIGAGSYEQYF
TRBJ2-7,-,TRBV5-7,few,TGTGCCAGCAGCTTAAGGGGCGCGGATTACGAGCAGTACTTC,CASSLRGADYEQYF